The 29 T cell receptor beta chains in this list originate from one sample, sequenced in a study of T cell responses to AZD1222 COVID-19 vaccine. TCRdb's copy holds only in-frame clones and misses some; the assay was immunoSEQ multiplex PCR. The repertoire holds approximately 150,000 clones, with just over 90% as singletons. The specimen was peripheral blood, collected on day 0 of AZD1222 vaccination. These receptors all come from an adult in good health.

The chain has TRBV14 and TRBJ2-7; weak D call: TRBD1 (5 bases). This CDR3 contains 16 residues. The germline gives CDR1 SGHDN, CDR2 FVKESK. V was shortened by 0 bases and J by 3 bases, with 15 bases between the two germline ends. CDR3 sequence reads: CASSQDGLRGYYEQYF. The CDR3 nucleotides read TGTGCCAGCAGCCAAGACGGGTTAAGGGGTTACTACGAGCAGTACTTC.

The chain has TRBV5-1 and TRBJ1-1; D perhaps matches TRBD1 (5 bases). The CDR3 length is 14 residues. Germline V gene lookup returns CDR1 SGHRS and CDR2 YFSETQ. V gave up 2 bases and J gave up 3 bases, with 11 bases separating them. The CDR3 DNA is TGCGCCAGCAGCTTTAATCAGGGTGACACTGAAGCTTTCTTT. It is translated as CASSFNQGDTEAFF.

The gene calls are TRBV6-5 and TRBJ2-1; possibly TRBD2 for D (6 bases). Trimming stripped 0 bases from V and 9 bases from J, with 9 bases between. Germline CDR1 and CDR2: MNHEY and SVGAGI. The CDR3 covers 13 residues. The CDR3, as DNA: TGTGCCAGCAGTTACTCTGGGGGGATTGAGCAGTTCTTC. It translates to CASSYSGGIEQFF.

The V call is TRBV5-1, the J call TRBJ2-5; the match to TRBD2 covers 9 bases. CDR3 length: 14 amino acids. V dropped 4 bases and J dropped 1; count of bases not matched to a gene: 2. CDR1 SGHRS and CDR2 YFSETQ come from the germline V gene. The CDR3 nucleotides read TGCGCCAGCAGCGAAGCGGGAGGCCAAGAGACCCAGTACTTC. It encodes CASSEAGGQETQYF.

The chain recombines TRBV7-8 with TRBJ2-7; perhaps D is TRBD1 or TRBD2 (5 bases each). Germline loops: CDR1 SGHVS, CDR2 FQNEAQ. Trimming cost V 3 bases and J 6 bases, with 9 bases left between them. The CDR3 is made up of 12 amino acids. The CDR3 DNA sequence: TGTGCCAGCAGCTTCCTGGGACCCGAGCAGTACTTC. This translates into CASSFLGPEQYF.

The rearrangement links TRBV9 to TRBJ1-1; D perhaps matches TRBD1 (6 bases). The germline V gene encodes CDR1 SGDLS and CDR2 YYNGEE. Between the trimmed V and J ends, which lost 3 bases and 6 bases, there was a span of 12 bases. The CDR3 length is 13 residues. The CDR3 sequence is CASSELQGPEAFF. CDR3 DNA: TGTGCCAGCAGCGAACTACAGGGTCCTGAAGCTTTCTTT.

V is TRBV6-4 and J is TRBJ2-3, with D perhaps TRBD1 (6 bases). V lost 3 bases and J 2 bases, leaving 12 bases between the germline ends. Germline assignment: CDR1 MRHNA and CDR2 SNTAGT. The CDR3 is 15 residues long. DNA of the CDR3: TGTGCCAGCAGTGAAGCAGGGGAGCCCACAGATACGCAGTATTTT. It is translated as CASSEAGEPTDTQYF.

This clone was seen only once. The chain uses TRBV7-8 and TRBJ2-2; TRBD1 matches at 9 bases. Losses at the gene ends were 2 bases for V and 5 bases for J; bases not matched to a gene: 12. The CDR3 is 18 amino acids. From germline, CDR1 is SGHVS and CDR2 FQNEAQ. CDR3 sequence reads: CASSLRFPGQGGTGELFF. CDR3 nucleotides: TGTGCCAGCAGCTTAAGGTTCCCGGGACAGGGCGGTACCGGGGAGCTGTTTTTT.

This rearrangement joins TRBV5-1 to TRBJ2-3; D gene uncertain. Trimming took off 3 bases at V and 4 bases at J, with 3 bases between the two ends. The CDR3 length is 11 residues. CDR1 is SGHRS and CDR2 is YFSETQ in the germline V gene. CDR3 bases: TGCGCCAGCAGCTCGGCAGATACGCAGTATTTT. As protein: CASSSADTQYF.

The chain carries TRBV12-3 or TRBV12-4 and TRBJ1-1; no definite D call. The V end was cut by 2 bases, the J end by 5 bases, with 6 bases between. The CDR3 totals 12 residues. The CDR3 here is CASSLYRTEAFF. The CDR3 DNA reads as TGTGCCAGCAGTTTATATCGGACTGAAGCTTTCTTT.

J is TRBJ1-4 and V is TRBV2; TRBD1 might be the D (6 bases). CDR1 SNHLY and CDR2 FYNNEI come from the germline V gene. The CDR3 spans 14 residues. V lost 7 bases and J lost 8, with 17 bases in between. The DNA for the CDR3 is TGTGCCAGCAATGCCGGGACATTCAAGGAAAAACTGTTTTTT. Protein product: CASNAGTFKEKLFF.

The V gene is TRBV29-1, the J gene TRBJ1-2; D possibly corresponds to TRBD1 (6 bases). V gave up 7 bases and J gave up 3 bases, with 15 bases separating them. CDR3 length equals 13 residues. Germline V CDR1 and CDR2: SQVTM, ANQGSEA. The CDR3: CSAEAGVYYGYTF. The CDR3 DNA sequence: TGCAGCGCGGAGGCAGGGGTTTACTATGGCTACACCTTC.

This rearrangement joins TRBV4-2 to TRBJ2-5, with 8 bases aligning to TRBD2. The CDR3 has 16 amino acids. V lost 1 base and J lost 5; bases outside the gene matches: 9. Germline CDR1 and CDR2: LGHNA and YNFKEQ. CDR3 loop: CASSQVSVAGMETQYF. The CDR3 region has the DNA TGTGCCAGCAGCCAAGTATCGGTAGCGGGAATGGAGACCCAGTACTTC.

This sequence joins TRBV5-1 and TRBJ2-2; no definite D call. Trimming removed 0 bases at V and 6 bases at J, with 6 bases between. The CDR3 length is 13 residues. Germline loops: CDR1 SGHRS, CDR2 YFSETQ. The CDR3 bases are TGCGCCAGCAGCTTGGGTCGATCCGGGGAGCTGTTTTTT. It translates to CASSLGRSGELFF.

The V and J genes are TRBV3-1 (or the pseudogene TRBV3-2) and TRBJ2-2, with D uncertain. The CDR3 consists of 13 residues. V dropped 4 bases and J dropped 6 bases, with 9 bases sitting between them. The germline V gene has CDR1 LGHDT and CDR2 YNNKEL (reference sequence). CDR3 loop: CASSPISAGELFF. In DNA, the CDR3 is TGTGCCAGCAGCCCGATCAGCGCCGGGGAGCTGTTTTTT.

CDR3 sequence reads: CASSIVSGVNGYTF. In nucleotides, the CDR3 is TGTGCCAGTAGTATAGTATCAGGGGTCAATGGCTACACCTTC. The chain has TRBV19 and TRBJ1-2; a weak D match, TRBD1 (6 bases). The CDR3 covers 14 residues. With 1 base removed from V and 6 bases from J, the gap between germline ends came to 12 bases. Germline V gives CDR1 LNHDA, CDR2 SQIVND (reference sequence).

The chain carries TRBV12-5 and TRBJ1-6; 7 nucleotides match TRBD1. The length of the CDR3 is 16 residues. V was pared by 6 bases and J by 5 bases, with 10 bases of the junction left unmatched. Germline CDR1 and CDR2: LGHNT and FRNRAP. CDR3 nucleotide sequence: TGTGCTAGTGGAGCTGGACAGGCACCTAATAATTCACCCCTCCACTTT. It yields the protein CASGAGQAPNNSPLHF.

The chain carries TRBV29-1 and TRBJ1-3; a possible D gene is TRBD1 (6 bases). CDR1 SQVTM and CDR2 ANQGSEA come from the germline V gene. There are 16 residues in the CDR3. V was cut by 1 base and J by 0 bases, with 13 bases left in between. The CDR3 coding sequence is TGCAGCGTTGAAGGGGGTACAGGGACCTCTGGAAACACCATATATTTT. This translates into CSVEGGTGTSGNTIYF.

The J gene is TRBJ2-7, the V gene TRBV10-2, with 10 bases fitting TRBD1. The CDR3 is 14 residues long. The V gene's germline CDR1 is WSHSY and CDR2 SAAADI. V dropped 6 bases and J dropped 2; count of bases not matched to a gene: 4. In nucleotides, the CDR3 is TGCGCCAGCAGCGGCGGACAGGGGGCCTACGAGCAGTACTTC. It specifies CASSGGQGAYEQYF.

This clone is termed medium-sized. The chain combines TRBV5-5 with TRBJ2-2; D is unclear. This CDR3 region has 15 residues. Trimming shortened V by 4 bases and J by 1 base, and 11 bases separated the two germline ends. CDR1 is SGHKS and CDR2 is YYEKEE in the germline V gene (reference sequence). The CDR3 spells CASSPDIGNTGELFF. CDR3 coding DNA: TGTGCCAGCAGCCCTGACATTGGGAACACCGGGGAGCTGTTTTTT.

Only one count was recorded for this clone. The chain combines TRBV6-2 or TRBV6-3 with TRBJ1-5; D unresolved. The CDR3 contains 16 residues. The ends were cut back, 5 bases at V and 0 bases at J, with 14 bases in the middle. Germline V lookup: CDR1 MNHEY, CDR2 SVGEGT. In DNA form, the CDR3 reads TGTGCCAGCAGTCGGACCAAGGGTTCTAGCAATCAGCCCCAGCATTTT. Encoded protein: CASSRTKGSSNQPQHF.

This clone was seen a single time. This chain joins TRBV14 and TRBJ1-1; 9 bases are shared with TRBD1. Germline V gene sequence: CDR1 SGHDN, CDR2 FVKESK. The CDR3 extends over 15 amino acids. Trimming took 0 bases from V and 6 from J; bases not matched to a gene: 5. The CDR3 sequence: CASSQETGGRPEAFF. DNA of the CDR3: TGTGCCAGCAGCCAAGAAACAGGGGGCAGACCTGAAGCTTTCTTT.

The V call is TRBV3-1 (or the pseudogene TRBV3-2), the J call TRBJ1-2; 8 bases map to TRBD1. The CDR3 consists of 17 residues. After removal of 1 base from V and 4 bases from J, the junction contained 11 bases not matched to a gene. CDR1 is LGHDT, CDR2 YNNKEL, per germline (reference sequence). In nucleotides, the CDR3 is TGTGCCAGCAGCCAAGTGATAACCAGGGGGCTGGGCTATGGCTACACCTTC. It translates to CASSQVITRGLGYGYTF.

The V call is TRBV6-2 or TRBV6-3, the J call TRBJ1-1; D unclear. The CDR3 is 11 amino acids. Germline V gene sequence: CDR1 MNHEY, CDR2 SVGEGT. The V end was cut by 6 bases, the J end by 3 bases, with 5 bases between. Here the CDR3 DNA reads TGTGCCAGCAGCATGGACACTGAAGCTTTCTTT. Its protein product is CASSMDTEAFF.

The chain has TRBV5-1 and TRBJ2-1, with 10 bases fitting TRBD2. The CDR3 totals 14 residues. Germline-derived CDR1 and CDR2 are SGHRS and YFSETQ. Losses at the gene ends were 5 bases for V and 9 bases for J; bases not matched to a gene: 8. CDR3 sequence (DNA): TGCGCCAGCAGGGAAGCGGGAGGGCCGGGTGAGCAGTTCTTC. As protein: CASREAGGPGEQFF. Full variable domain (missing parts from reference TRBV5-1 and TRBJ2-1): KAGVTQTPRYLIKTRGQQVTLSCSPISGHRSVSWYQQTPGQGLQFLFEYFSETQRNKGNFPGRFSGRQFSNSRSEMNVSTLELGDSALYLCASREAGGPGEQFFGPGTRLTVL.

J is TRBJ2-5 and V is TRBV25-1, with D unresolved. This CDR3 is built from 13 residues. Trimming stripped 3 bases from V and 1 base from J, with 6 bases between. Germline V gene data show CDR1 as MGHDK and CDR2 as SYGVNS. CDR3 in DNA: TGTGCCAGCAGTGATGCAGGCCAAGAGACCCAGTACTTC. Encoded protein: CASSDAGQETQYF.

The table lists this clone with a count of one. The CDR3 reads CASSQSYAGGGPTEAFF. The CDR3 nucleotides read TGCGCCAGCAGTCAATCCTATGCAGGGGGAGGACCCACTGAAGCTTTCTTT. The chain is built from TRBV23-1 and TRBJ1-1; 7 nucleotides match TRBD1. Being an ORF, TRBV23-1 has a function that is uncertain. The CDR3 has 17 amino acids. V gave up 0 bases and J gave up 4 bases; unmatched junction bases: 11.

CDR3: CASSQERAGANTDTQYF. The CDR3 DNA follows: TGCGCCAGCAGCCAAGAGCGGGCGGGAGCGAACACAGATACGCAGTATTTT. This chain joins TRBV4-1 and TRBJ2-3; 7 nucleotides match TRBD2. Germline V lookup: CDR1 MGHRA, CDR2 YSYEKL. The CDR3 extends over 17 amino acids. The J segment lost 2 bases and the V segment lost 0 bases, leaving 8 bases of the junction unmatched.

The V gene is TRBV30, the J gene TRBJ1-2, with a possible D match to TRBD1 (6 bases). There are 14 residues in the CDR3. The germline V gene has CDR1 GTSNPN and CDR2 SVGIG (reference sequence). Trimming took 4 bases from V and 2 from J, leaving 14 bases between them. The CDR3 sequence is CAWTRGQGNYGYTF. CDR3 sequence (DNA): TGTGCCTGGACGCGGGGGCAGGGGAACTATGGCTACACCTTC. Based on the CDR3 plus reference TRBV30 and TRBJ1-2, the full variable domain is SQTIHQWPATLVQPVGSPLSLECTVEGTSNPNLYWYRQAAGRGLQLLFYSVGIGQISSEVPQNLSASRPQDRQFILSSKKLLLSDSGFYLCAWTRGQGNYGYTFGSGTRLTVV.